This T cell receptor (beta chain) derives from a study of PD-L1 blockade in urothelial cancer. Study summary: Between 0 and 3 chemotherapy regimens preceded treatment for each patient. Blood samples contained a median about 130,000 T cells. Blood underwent analysis 3 weeks (second dose) and 6 weeks after treatment began.

Every PCR was spiked with synthetic TCR analog templates. This table comes from immunoSEQ multiplex PCR, and its TCRdb copy is limited to in-frame clones, with some not included. The sample contains 38,000 or so clones, around 88% of which appear only once. The ends were cut back, 4 bases at V and 0 bases at J, with 11 bases in the middle. This CDR3 is 15 amino acids long. Germline V CDR1 and CDR2: SGHKS, YYEKEE (reference sequence). The gene calls are TRBV5-5 and TRBJ1-3, with D hard to call. The source material was PBMCs, sampled around atezolizumab (anti-PD-L1) treatment. This TCR derives from a man aged 55 to 70 with urothelial cancer. The CDR3 region is CASSSGRASGNTIYF. The DNA for the CDR3 is TGTGCCAGCAGCAGCGGACGGGCCTCTGGAAACACCATATATTTT. Full variable domain (rest looked up from reference TRBV5-5 and TRBJ1-3): DAGVTQSPTHLIKTRGQQVTLRCSPISGHKSVSWYQQVLGQGPQFIFQYYEKEERGRGNFPDRFSARQFPNYSSELNVNALLLGDSALYLCASSSGRASGNTIYFGEGSWLTVV.